These 27 T cell receptor beta chains share one sample of origin, sequenced in a study of blood T cell repertoires in COVID-19. Repertoires were generated with immunoSEQ multiplex PCR, while TCRdb's copy carries only in-frame clones and drops some. Of nearly 300,000 clones in the sample, about nine tenths were seen once. Sequencing input: peripheral blood. All receptors come from a woman in her thirties who had recovered from COVID-19.

This sequence joins TRBV27 and TRBJ2-2; no definite D call. Germline CDR1 reads MNHEY; CDR2 reads SMNVEV (reference sequence). Trimming removed 5 bases at V and 3 bases at J, with 7 bases between. This CDR3 is 13 amino acids long. The CDR3: CASSHSDTGELFF. The CDR3 DNA follows: TGTGCCAGCAGTCATTCGGACACCGGGGAGCTGTTTTTT.

This chain joins TRBV9 and TRBJ2-5, with 8 positions matching TRBD1. The germline V gene has CDR1 SGDLS and CDR2 YYNGEE. The CDR3 covers 15 residues. With V trimmed by 4 bases and J by 5 bases, 10 bases remained unmatched. The CDR3 DNA is TGTGCCAGCAGCTCCCCCGGGACAGGTGGGGAGACCCAGTACTTC. Protein: CASSSPGTGGETQYF.

The chain combines TRBV5-1 with TRBJ2-2, with TRBD2 identical over 9 bases. The germline V gene has CDR1 SGHRS and CDR2 YFSETQ. V lost 3 bases to trimming and J lost 6 bases; unmatched junction nucleotides: 3. The CDR3 has 14 amino acids. The CDR3, as DNA: TGCGCCAGCAGCTCTGGACTAGCGCCCGGGGAGCTGTTTTTT. Translation gives CASSSGLAPGELFF.

The chain joins TRBV29-1 to TRBJ1-1; D gene ambiguous. Germline CDR1 SQVTM, CDR2 ANQGSEA. The CDR3 is 12 amino acids. Trimming took 4 bases from V and 3 from J, leaving 9 bases between them. The CDR3: CSVVGSYTEAFF. The CDR3 nucleotides read TGCAGCGTTGTGGGCAGCTACACTGAAGCTTTCTTT.

This chain joins TRBV15 and TRBJ2-1; D gene ambiguous. Trimming removed 0 bases at V and 2 bases at J, with 11 bases between. The germline V gene encodes CDR1 LNHNV and CDR2 YYDKDF (reference sequence). The CDR3 is 16 residues long. For the CDR3, the DNA is TGTGCCACCAGCAGAGATCCAACTCTCGCCTACAATGAGCAGTTCTTC. Residues: CATSRDPTLAYNEQFF.

This rearrangement joins TRBV18 to TRBJ1-2; TRBD1 agrees at 9 bases. J lost 6 bases, V lost 8 bases, and 7 bases had no gene match. CDR3 length: 13 amino acids. The V gene's germline CDR1 is KGHSH and CDR2 LQKENI. CDR3 sequence (DNA): TGTGCCAGCCCGCGGACAGGGGAAGATGGCTACACCTTC. Translation gives CASPRTGEDGYTF. Based on the CDR3 plus reference TRBV18 and TRBJ1-2, the full variable domain is NAGVMQNPRHLVRRRGQEARLRCSPMKGHSHVYWYRQLPEEGLKFMVYLQKENIIDESGMPKERFSAEFPKEGPSILRIQQVVRGDSAAYFCASPRTGEDGYTFGSGTRLTVV.

This chain joins TRBV2 and TRBJ1-5, with D maybe TRBD1 (6 bases). CDR1 SNHLY and CDR2 FYNNEI come from the germline V gene. V was pared by 7 bases and J by 9 bases, with 19 bases between. The CDR3 extends over 14 amino acids. The CDR3 protein is CASNGRGQDWPQHF. The CDR3 DNA sequence: TGTGCCAGCAACGGCAGGGGTCAAGACTGGCCCCAGCATTTT.

V gene TRBV4-2 combines with J gene TRBJ2-7, with D perhaps matching TRBD1 (6 bases). Germline CDR1 and CDR2: LGHNA and YNFKEQ. This CDR3 is built from 16 residues. Trimming took 1 base from V and 2 from J, leaving 15 bases between them. The chain's CDR3 is CASSQVRAGDAYEQYF. CDR3 coding DNA: TGTGCCAGCAGCCAAGTAAGGGCAGGGGACGCCTACGAGCAGTACTTC.

This clone was detected once. This sequence joins TRBV30 and TRBJ1-5; TRBD1 matches at 7 bases. The J segment lost 7 bases and the V segment lost 5 bases, leaving 14 bases of the junction unmatched. The CDR3 is 15 residues long. The germline CDR1 and CDR2 sequences are GTSNPN and SVGIG (reference sequence). This CDR3 reads CAWDREGGLNQPQHF. Here the CDR3 DNA reads TGTGCCTGGGACAGGGAAGGCGGCCTGAACCAGCCCCAGCATTTT.

J is TRBJ2-7 and V is TRBV28, with D possibly TRBD2 on 6 matching bases. V was cut by 5 bases and J by 7 bases, with 15 bases left in between. CDR1 and CDR2 from the germline V gene are MDHEN and SYDVKM. CDR3 size: 13 residues. CDR3: CASSPEGLREQYF. The CDR3 DNA sequence: TGTGCCAGCAGTCCGGAGGGGTTAAGGGAGCAGTACTTC.

The chain links TRBV7-2 to TRBJ2-7, with 8 bases lining up with TRBD1. V lost 6 bases and J lost 4; bases outside the gene matches: 5. CDR3 size: 13 residues. Germline CDR1 and CDR2: SGHTA and FQGNSA. The CDR3 DNA reads TGTGCCAGCAGGGGGCAGGGGGCTTACGAGCAGTACTTC. It yields the protein CASRGQGAYEQYF.

The chain joins TRBV19 to TRBJ1-2; no definite D call. There are 14 residues in the CDR3. Germline V gives CDR1 LNHDA, CDR2 SQIVND (reference sequence). Trimming stripped 10 bases from V and 0 bases from J, with 15 bases between. The CDR3 region has the DNA TGTGCCACTCTCGGGAGGGCCGCTAACTATGGCTACACCTTC. Its translation: CATLGRAANYGYTF.

This chain links TRBV27 with TRBJ2-7, with 7 bases lining up with TRBD1. This CDR3 spans 19 amino acids. Germline V gene sequence: CDR1 MNHEY, CDR2 SMNVEV (reference sequence). J lost 1 base, V lost 2 bases, and 17 bases had no gene match. CDR3 in amino acids: CASSLTRPLLRDRSYEQYF. The CDR3 nucleotides are TGTGCCAGCAGTTTAACCCGCCCACTCCTCCGGGACAGATCCTACGAGCAGTACTTC.

This rearrangement joins TRBV18 to TRBJ1-1; TRBD1 might be the D (6 bases). The CDR3 runs 16 residues. Germline V gene lookup returns CDR1 KGHSH and CDR2 LQKENI. V lost 1 base, J lost 0 bases, and 12 bases lay in between. CDR3 protein: CASSPRKTGMNTEAFF. The CDR3, as DNA: TGTGCCAGCTCACCACGAAAGACAGGAATGAACACTGAAGCTTTCTTT. The full variable domain, rest sourced from reference TRBV18 and TRBJ1-1, is NAGVMQNPRHLVRRRGQEARLRCSPMKGHSHVYWYRQLPEEGLKFMVYLQKENIIDESGMPKERFSAEFPKEGPSILRIQQVVRGDSAAYFCASSPRKTGMNTEAFFGQGTRLTVV.

The chain has TRBV12-3 or TRBV12-4 and TRBJ1-4; unclear D gene. This CDR3 comprises 12 residues. V was clipped by 8 bases and J by 10 bases, with 14 bases between them. The DNA of the CDR3 is TGTGCCAGCTCCCCGGGAGGTGGAAAACTGTTTTTT. It is translated as CASSPGGGKLFF.

The chain recombines TRBV6-5 with TRBJ2-6; D perhaps matches TRBD1 (5 bases). Trimming pared 0 bases from V and 1 base from J, leaving 7 bases between. The CDR3 loop spans 16 amino acids. Per germline, CDR1 MNHEY and CDR2 SVGAGI. CDR3 in DNA: TGTGCCAGCAGTTACTCCAGGGCGTCTGGGGCCAACGTCCTGACTTTC. This encodes CASSYSRASGANVLTF.

This clone was recorded only once. The CDR3 protein is CASSGSSETGRLGGYTF. The CDR3 DNA reads TGTGCCAGCAGTGGATCTTCCGAGACAGGGAGATTGGGGGGCTACACCTTC. V gene TRBV28 combines with J gene TRBJ1-2, with 7 bases fitting TRBD1. With 5 bases clipped from V and 8 bases from J, the junction kept 20 bases outside the gene matches. The germline V gene encodes CDR1 MDHEN and CDR2 SYDVKM. The CDR3 is 17 residues long.

The V gene is TRBV5-5, the J gene TRBJ1-3; D may be TRBD1 (6 bases). V lost 0 bases to trimming and J lost 7 bases, with 17 bases between them. Germline V lookup: CDR1 SGHKS, CDR2 YYEKEE (reference sequence). This CDR3 spans 16 amino acids. In DNA form, the CDR3 reads TGTGCCAGCAGCTTGGCCCCACAAAGGGGGACGAACACCATATATTTT. Protein sequence: CASSLAPQRGTNTIYF.

The chain is built from TRBV5-1 and TRBJ1-4; unclear D gene. Trimming took off 4 bases at V and 5 bases at J, with 12 bases between the two ends. The CDR3 contains 14 residues. Germline-derived CDR1 and CDR2 are SGHRS and YFSETQ. CDR3 protein: CASSLTPNNEKLFF. The CDR3 nucleotides read TGCGCCAGCAGCCTGACACCGAACAATGAAAAACTGTTTTTT.

The chain recombines TRBV5-4 with TRBJ2-7; a weak D match, TRBD2 (6 bases). The germline V and J ends were trimmed by 2 bases and 4 bases, with 16 bases remaining between them. The CDR3 covers 15 residues. Germline CDR1 SGHNT, CDR2 YYREEE (reference sequence). CDR3 sequence: CASSLGATGEYEQYF. The CDR3 DNA is TGTGCCAGCAGCTTAGGGGCCACGGGGGAGTACGAGCAGTACTTC.

This clone was seen many times. The rearrangement links TRBV6-5 to TRBJ1-2; D uncertain. Germline V lookup: CDR1 MNHEY, CDR2 SVGAGI. V lost 6 bases and J 6 bases, leaving 5 bases between the germline ends. The CDR3 contains 10 residues. The CDR3 DNA reads TGTGCCAGCAGGGAGGATGGCTACACCTTC. Translating gives CASREDGYTF.

V usage is TRBV4-3 and J usage is TRBJ1-6; TRBD1 aligns across 8 bases. V trimming: 3 bases; J trimming: 7 bases; junction bases outside the gene matches: 11. The CDR3 contains 17 residues. Germline CDR1 is LGHNA and CDR2 is YSLEER. CDR3 in DNA: TGCGCCAGCAGCCACTCAAACCGACAGGGGATCAATTCACCCCTCCACTTT. Protein: CASSHSNRQGINSPLHF.

The rearrangement joins TRBV4-2 to TRBJ1-2; the D is unclear. V was trimmed by 0 bases and J by 2 bases, leaving 7 bases between them. The V gene's germline CDR1 is LGHNA and CDR2 YNFKEQ. CDR3 length equals 14 residues. CDR3 DNA sequence: TGTGCCAGCAGCCAAGATGGCAGAAACTATGGCTACACCTTC. It translates to CASSQDGRNYGYTF.

This chain connects TRBV6-6 to TRBJ2-1, with 7 bases aligning to TRBD2. This CDR3 comprises 12 residues. CDR1 MNHNY and CDR2 SVGAGI come from the germline V gene (reference sequence). With V trimmed by 6 bases and J by 7 bases, 3 bases remained unmatched. The CDR3 DNA reads as TGTGCCAGCAGGGGGGAGGGGAATGAGCAGTTCTTC. It translates to CASRGEGNEQFF.

The chain links TRBV5-5 to TRBJ2-7; 7 bases line up with TRBD1. Germline V gives CDR1 SGHKS, CDR2 YYEKEE (reference sequence). The CDR3 runs 14 residues. With V trimmed by 5 bases and J by 0 bases, 5 bases remained unmatched. CDR3 loop: CASRVGQYSYEQYF. The CDR3 region has the DNA TGTGCCAGCAGGGTGGGACAGTACTCCTACGAGCAGTACTTC.

The chain links TRBV28 to TRBJ1-1; 7 bases align to TRBD1. This CDR3 comprises 15 residues. Trimming took 6 bases from V and 0 from J; bases not matched to a gene: 7. Per the germline V gene, CDR1 is MDHEN and CDR2 is SYDVKM. The DNA for the CDR3 is TGTGCCAGCAGCCCGACGACAGGGATGAACACTGAAGCTTTCTTT. This sequence encodes CASSPTTGMNTEAFF. Supplemented by reference TRBV28 and TRBJ1-1, the full variable domain reads DVKVTQSSRYLVKRTGEKVFLECVQDMDHENMFWYRQDPGLGLRLIYFSYDVKMKEKGDIPEGYSVSREKKERFSLILESASTNQTSMYLCASSPTTGMNTEAFFGQGTRLTVV.

In this sample, this clone turned up a few times. The CDR3 nucleotides read TGTGCCAGCAGTTACCGGGCGCAGGGCACTGAAGCTTTCTTT. This codes for CASSYRAQGTEAFF. The chain carries TRBV6-5 and TRBJ1-1; a weak D match, TRBD1 (5 bases). Germline CDR1 reads MNHEY; CDR2 reads SVGAGI. The CDR3 consists of 14 residues. Trimming left V 2 bases short and J 4 bases short, with 11 bases between.